This T cell receptor beta chain stems from a study of T cell clonality in common variable immunodeficiency. Study observations and caveats: In common variable immunodeficiency, TCR beta chains reportedly carried fewer deletions and N-nucleotide insertions. CVID subjects shared fewer TCRbeta clones than healthy controls did.

This clone was detected only a few times. Its target is not known. The read stops 3 residues short of the end of the CDR3; the missing end is completed from the germline J gene. Libraries were prepared by immunoSEQ multiplex PCR; TCRdb keeps only in-frame clonotypes and omits some of them. The sample shows roughly 30,000 clones, none of them appearing just once. No CVID subject was ill or on immunomodulatory drugs when sampled. This CDR3 contains 13 residues. Germline assignment: CDR1 MNHEY and CDR2 SVGEGT. V was shortened by 2 bases and J by 0 bases, with 5 bases between the two germline ends. Input material: peripheral blood mononuclear cells. The chain links TRBV6-2 or TRBV6-3 to TRBJ2-7, with D uncertain. The sequence was obtained from a human donor with common variable immunodeficiency. The chain's CDR3 is CASSYRVSYEQYF. The DNA read from the CDR3 is TGTGCCAGCAGTTACAGGGTCTCCTACGAG.